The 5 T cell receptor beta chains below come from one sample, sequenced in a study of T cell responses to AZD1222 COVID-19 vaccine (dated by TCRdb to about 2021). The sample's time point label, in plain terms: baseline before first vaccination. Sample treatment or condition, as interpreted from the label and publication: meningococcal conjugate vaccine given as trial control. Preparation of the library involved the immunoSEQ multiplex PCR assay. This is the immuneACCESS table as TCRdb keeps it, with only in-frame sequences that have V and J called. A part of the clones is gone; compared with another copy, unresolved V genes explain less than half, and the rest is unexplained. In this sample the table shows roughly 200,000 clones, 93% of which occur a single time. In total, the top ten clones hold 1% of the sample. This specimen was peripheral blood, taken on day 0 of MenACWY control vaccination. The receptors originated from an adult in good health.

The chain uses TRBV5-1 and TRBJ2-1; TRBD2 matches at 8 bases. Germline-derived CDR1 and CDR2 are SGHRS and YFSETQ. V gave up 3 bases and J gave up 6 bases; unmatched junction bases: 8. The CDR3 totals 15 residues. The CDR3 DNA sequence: TGCGCCAGCAGCTCTCCGGGGGGGCTCGGCAATGAGCAGTTCTTC. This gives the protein CASSSPGGLGNEQFF.

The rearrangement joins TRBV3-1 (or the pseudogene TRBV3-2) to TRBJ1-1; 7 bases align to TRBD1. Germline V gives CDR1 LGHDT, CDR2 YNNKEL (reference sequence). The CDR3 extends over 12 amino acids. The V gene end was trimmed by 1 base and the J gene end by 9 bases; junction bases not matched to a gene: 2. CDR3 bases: TGTGCCAGCAGCCAAGGAGGGGGCAAAGCTTTCTTT. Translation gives CASSQGGGKAFF.

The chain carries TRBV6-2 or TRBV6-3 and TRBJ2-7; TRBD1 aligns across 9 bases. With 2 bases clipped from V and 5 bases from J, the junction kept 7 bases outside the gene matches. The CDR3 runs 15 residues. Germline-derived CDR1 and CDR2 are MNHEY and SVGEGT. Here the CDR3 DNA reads TGTGCCAGCAGTTACGCCGGGACAGGGTCCCACGAGCAGTACTTC. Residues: CASSYAGTGSHEQYF.

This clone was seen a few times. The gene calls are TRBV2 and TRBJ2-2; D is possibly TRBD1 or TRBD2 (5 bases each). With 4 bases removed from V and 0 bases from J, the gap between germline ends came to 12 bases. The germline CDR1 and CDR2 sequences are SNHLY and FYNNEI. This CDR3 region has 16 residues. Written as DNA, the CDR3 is TGTGCCAGCAGTGCCGAGGGGCTGGCGAACACCGGGGAGCTGTTTTTT. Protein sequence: CASSAEGLANTGELFF.

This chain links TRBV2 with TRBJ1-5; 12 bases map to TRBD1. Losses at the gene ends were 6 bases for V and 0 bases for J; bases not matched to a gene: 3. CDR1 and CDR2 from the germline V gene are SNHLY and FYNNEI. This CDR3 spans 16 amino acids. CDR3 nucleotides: TGTGCCAGCAGGGGACAGGGGGCAGTTAGCAATCAGCCCCAGCATTTT. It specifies CASRGQGAVSNQPQHF.